The 20 T cell receptor beta chains reported below all come from one sample, sequenced in a study of persistence of HIV-infected CD4 T cells. Sequencing used immunoSEQ version 4 in survey mode. Using immunoSEQ multiplex PCR, the repertoire was profiled, and TCRdb retains in-frame clones only, with some absent. The sample records approximately 31,000 clones, over 80% being singletons. Cells were stimulated with CMV-infected fibroblast lysates at about 10 ug/mL. CD40L-negative CD69-negative CD45RO-high memory CD4+ T cells were sorted as populations depleted of antigen-responding cells. No cognate antigen is known for these TCRs. Here the sequenced sample was CD4+ T cells sorted from PBMCs after roughly 18-hour stimulation, taken from a patient who received antiretroviral therapy. Receptors originate from an adult woman with HIV who was CMV-seropositive.

This rearrangement joins TRBV19 to TRBJ1-5; 11 bases match TRBD1. V lost 4 bases and J lost 6; bases outside the gene matches: 2. The CDR3 runs to 14 residues. Germline loops: CDR1 LNHDA, CDR2 SQIVND (reference sequence). The CDR3, as DNA: TGTGCCAGTAGTAGGGGACAGGGGGGTCAGCCCCAGCATTTT. This sequence encodes CASSRGQGGQPQHF.

J is TRBJ1-6 and V is TRBV6-6; D ambiguous. The length of the CDR3 is 12 residues. Germline V gives CDR1 MNHNY, CDR2 SVGAGI (reference sequence). V shed 8 bases and J shed 8 bases, with 10 bases lying between them. The CDR3 DNA sequence: TGTGCCAGCGGGCCATCTGATTCACCCCTCCACTTT. Its translation: CASGPSDSPLHF.

The rearrangement links TRBV7-3 to TRBJ1-2, with D maybe TRBD1 (5 bases). Germline lookup yields CDR1 SGHTA and CDR2 FQGTGA. This CDR3 is built from 19 residues. Trimming removed 4 bases at V and 0 bases at J, with 24 bases between. CDR3 nucleotides: TGTGCCAGCAGCTCACGCCCCGGGGGTTCCAGGGTAGCTAACTATGGCTACACCTTC. This codes for CASSSRPGGSRVANYGYTF.

This chain uses TRBV6-5 with TRBJ2-7; TRBD1 might be the D (6 bases). Germline V gene lookup returns CDR1 MNHEY and CDR2 SVGAGI. Trimming stripped 6 bases from V and 4 bases from J, with 19 bases between. This CDR3 has 15 amino acids. DNA of the CDR3: TGTGCCAGCAGCGCCAATACAGGGTTACGATACGAGCAGTACTTC. Protein product: CASSANTGLRYEQYF.

The chain combines TRBV5-1 with TRBJ2-1, with unresolved D. The CDR3 is made up of 15 amino acids. Germline V gene sequence: CDR1 SGHRS, CDR2 YFSETQ. Trimming stripped 2 bases from V and 7 bases from J, with 16 bases between. The CDR3 reads CASSFIRSMGNEQFF. DNA of the CDR3: TGCGCCAGCAGCTTTATACGGTCCATGGGGAATGAGCAGTTCTTC. Combining the CDR3 with reference TRBV5-1 and TRBJ2-1 gives the whole variable domain KAGVTQTPRYLIKTRGQQVTLSCSPISGHRSVSWYQQTPGQGLQFLFEYFSETQRNKGNFPGRFSGRQFSNSRSEMNVSTLELGDSALYLCASSFIRSMGNEQFFGPGTRLTVL.

The J gene is TRBJ1-1, the V gene TRBV5-1, with D uncertain. Germline loops: CDR1 SGHRS, CDR2 YFSETQ. This CDR3 is 15 amino acids long. The V and J ends lost 2 bases and 4 bases respectively, with 15 bases between them. CDR3 residues: CASSFFSSPGTEAFF. The CDR3 DNA reads TGCGCCAGCAGCTTCTTCAGCTCTCCGGGCACTGAAGCTTTCTTT.

The chain links TRBV19 to TRBJ1-2, with 8 bases identical to TRBD1. This CDR3 region has 14 residues. V was clipped by 5 bases and J by 4 bases; unmatched bases: 6. Per the germline V gene, CDR1 is LNHDA and CDR2 is SQIVND (reference sequence). CDR3 nucleotides: TGTGCCAGTAGTGTCGGACAGGGTTCCTATGGCTACACCTTC. Its protein is CASSVGQGSYGYTF.

The gene calls are TRBV7-2 and TRBJ1-2; D is possibly TRBD1 (6 bases). The germline CDR1 and CDR2 sequences are SGHTA and FQGNSA. Between the trimmed V and J ends, which lost 5 bases and 5 bases, there was a span of 21 bases. This CDR3 is 16 amino acids long. DNA for the CDR3: TGTGCCAGCAGCCCTGGATACGCGCAGGGGCCTTATGGCTACACCTTC. Its translation is CASSPGYAQGPYGYTF.

This chain links TRBV27 with TRBJ2-7, with D unresolved. CDR1 MNHEY and CDR2 SMNVEV come from the germline V gene (reference sequence). V was clipped by 2 bases and J by 6 bases, with 14 bases between them. The CDR3 sequence is 14 residues long. This CDR3 reads CASSLRSIFGEQYF. The CDR3 DNA reads as TGTGCCAGCAGTTTAAGGTCCATCTTTGGCGAGCAGTACTTC.

The V gene is TRBV28, the J gene TRBJ2-7, with a weak D call TRBD1 (5 bases). The germline V gene has CDR1 MDHEN and CDR2 SYDVKM. The length of the CDR3 is 15 residues. V gave up 6 bases and J gave up 6 bases, with 21 bases separating them. DNA of the CDR3: TGTGCCAGCAGGACCACAGGCTGGCCTCTCCTCGAGCAGTACTTC. Amino acids: CASRTTGWPLLEQYF.

V gene TRBV20-1 combines with J gene TRBJ2-1; 8 bases map to TRBD1. The CDR3 extends over 17 amino acids. V gave up 3 bases and J gave up 6 bases; unmatched junction bases: 16. Germline V gene data show CDR1 as DFQATT and CDR2 as SNEGSKA (reference sequence). The CDR3 loop is CSASPEWSGQVFNEQFF. The CDR3 coding sequence is TGCAGTGCTAGTCCGGAGTGGTCGGGACAGGTCTTCAATGAGCAGTTCTTC.

V and J are TRBV7-9 and TRBJ2-5; the D is unclear. The germline V gene has CDR1 SEHNR and CDR2 FQNEAQ (reference sequence). The CDR3 has 12 residues. Trimming took 1 base from V and 7 from J, leaving 7 bases between them. The CDR3 bases are TGTGCCAGCAGCTTAGGACGGTCGACCCAGTACTTC. This codes for CASSLGRSTQYF. The full variable domain, completed using reference TRBV7-9 and TRBJ2-5, is DTGVSQNPRHKITKRGQNVTFRCDPISEHNRLYWYRQTLGQGPEFLTYFQNEAQLEKSRLLSDRFSAERPKGSFSTLEIQRTEQGDSAMYLCASSLGRSTQYFGPGTRLLVL.

The DNA of the CDR3 is TGTGCCAGCAGCTCAGATGGAAGAAGTCAAGAGACCCAGTACTTC. This sequence encodes CASSSDGRSQETQYF. V and J are TRBV7-2 and TRBJ2-5, with no clear D. Trimming stripped 4 bases from V and 2 bases from J, with 14 bases between. Germline lookup yields CDR1 SGHTA and CDR2 FQGNSA. The length of the CDR3 is 15 residues.

V gene TRBV4-3 combines with J gene TRBJ2-7; either TRBD1 or TRBD2 may fit D (6 bases each). The germline CDR1 and CDR2 sequences are LGHNA and YSLEER. Trimming left V 0 bases short and J 7 bases short, with 16 bases between. This CDR3 comprises 15 residues. The CDR3 DNA reads as TGCGCCAGCAGCCAAGATTGGGTAGGGGGGTATGAGCAGTACTTC. Its protein is CASSQDWVGGYEQYF.

The chain couples TRBV7-2 to TRBJ2-2, with 8 bases aligning to TRBD1. The CDR3 runs 15 residues. With V trimmed by 1 base and J by 5 bases, 3 bases remained unmatched. Germline CDR1 and CDR2: SGHTA and FQGNSA. The chain's CDR3 is CASSLGTGYTGELFF. CDR3 coding DNA: TGTGCCAGCAGCTTAGGGACAGGGTATACCGGGGAGCTGTTTTTT.

The table lists this clone with a few counts. The genes are TRBV9 and TRBJ1-1; possible D gene TRBD1, 6 bases. The ends were cut back, 5 bases at V and 1 base at J, with 9 bases in the middle. The germline V gene encodes CDR1 SGDLS and CDR2 YYNGEE. The CDR3 length is 13 residues. CDR3 sequence (DNA): TGTGCCAGCAGTCAGGGGACGAACACTGAAGCTTTCTTT. It yields the protein CASSQGTNTEAFF.

V usage is TRBV20-1 and J usage is TRBJ2-7; D gene unclear. V was cut by 3 bases and J by 5 bases, with 8 bases left in between. This CDR3 has 11 amino acids. Germline V gene lookup returns CDR1 DFQATT and CDR2 SNEGSKA (reference sequence). DNA of the CDR3: TGCAGTGCTAGTCGGCATGACGAGCAGTACTTC. Its protein product is CSASRHDEQYF.

The rearrangement links TRBV11-2 to TRBJ2-7, with 8 bases aligning to TRBD2. The junction had 5 bases not matched to a gene; V was cut back by 2 bases and J by 2 bases. The CDR3 totals 15 residues. Germline V lookup: CDR1 SGHAT, CDR2 FQNNGV. CDR3 sequence reads: CASSLSTSGAYEQYF. CDR3 nucleotides: TGTGCCAGCAGCTTAAGTACTAGCGGAGCCTACGAGCAGTACTTC. Variable domain in full (rest from reference TRBV11-2 and TRBJ2-7): EAGVAQSPRYKIIEKRQSVAFWCNPISGHATLYWYQQILGQGPKLLIQFQNNGVVDDSQLPKDRFSAERLKGVDSTLKIQPAKLEDSAVYLCASSLSTSGAYEQYFGPGTRLTVT.

This clone was detected only once. The genes are TRBV19 and TRBJ1-2; 9 bases map to TRBD1. CDR3 size: 14 residues. After removal of 4 bases from V and 8 bases from J, the junction contained 8 bases not matched to a gene. Germline loops: CDR1 LNHDA, CDR2 SQIVND (reference sequence). The CDR3 loop is CASSTPGQGRGYTF. DNA of the CDR3: TGTGCCAGTAGTACGCCGGGACAGGGAAGGGGCTACACCTTC.

The chain carries TRBV27 and TRBJ1-5; 7 bases match TRBD1. This CDR3 is 15 amino acids long. The V gene's germline CDR1 is MNHEY and CDR2 SMNVEV (reference sequence). V was pared by 5 bases and J by 7 bases, with 11 bases of the junction left unmatched. The CDR3 loop reads CASSPRTGRHQPQHF. In DNA form, the CDR3 reads TGTGCCAGCAGTCCCCGGACAGGAAGACACCAGCCCCAGCATTTT.